The next 26 T cell receptor beta chains were all read from a single sample in a study of T cells after yellow fever vaccination. TCRdb fed the 5' RACE reads into MiXCR, producing one record per CDR3 protein. This repertoire shows around 50,000 distinct CDR3 sequences, 7.4% found once; its top ten account for more than 25%. The specimen was CD8+ T cells sorted from PBMCs, collected around 15 days after the first yellow fever vaccination. These receptors all stem from a man between 18 and 35 years old who received the YFV17D yellow fever vaccine.

This clonotype was recorded at least ten times. The V call is TRBV15, the J call TRBJ1-4; weak D call: TRBD1 (5 bases). This CDR3 has 14 residues. Trimming left V 5 bases short and J 8 bases short, with 15 bases between. Germline V gives CDR1 LNHNV, CDR2 YYDKDF (reference sequence). The CDR3 coding sequence is TGTGCCACCAGCCAGGAGAAAGGGGAGGAAAAACTGTTTTTT. Translating gives CATSQEKGEEKLFF.

This clonotype was counted many times. V is TRBV6-5 and J is TRBJ1-1; D possibly corresponds to TRBD1 (6 bases). The CDR3 consists of 14 residues. The germline V gene encodes CDR1 MNHEY and CDR2 SVGAGI. Between the trimmed V and J ends, which lost 5 bases and 1 base, there was a span of 11 bases. CDR3 in amino acids: CASSTGIRNTEAFF. The CDR3 bases are TGTGCCAGCAGTACAGGGATAAGGAACACTGAAGCTTTCTTT.

This chain joins TRBV19 and TRBJ2-2; the match to TRBD2 covers 7 bases. J lost 3 bases, V lost 5 bases, and 0 bases had no gene match. Germline CDR1 reads LNHDA; CDR2 reads SQIVND (reference sequence). The CDR3 sequence is 13 residues long. The CDR3 nucleotides are TGTGCCAGTAGTGCGGGGGACACCGGGGAGCTGTTTTTT. Translating it yields CASSAGDTGELFF.

The CDR3 spells CASSLIAGGYNEQFF. Written as DNA, the CDR3 is TGCGCCAGCAGCTTGATAGCGGGGGGCTACAATGAGCAGTTCTTC. The V gene is TRBV5-1, the J gene TRBJ2-1; 10 bases line up with TRBD2. The CDR3 is 15 residues long. In germline, CDR1 is SGHRS, CDR2 YFSETQ. The V gene end was trimmed by 1 base and the J gene end by 3 bases; junction bases not matched to a gene: 1.

Many counts were recorded for this clonotype. The J gene is TRBJ2-1, the V gene TRBV20-1; 11 nucleotides agree with TRBD2. After removal of 8 bases from V and 9 bases from J, the junction contained 12 bases not matched to a gene. The CDR3 loop spans 14 amino acids. Looked up from germline, CDR1 is DFQATT and CDR2 is SNEGSKA (reference sequence). CDR3 region: CSSLAGGAQIEQFF. Written as DNA, the CDR3 is TGCAGTTCTTTAGCGGGGGGGGCCCAGATTGAGCAGTTCTTC.

This clonotype has at least ten counts. The gene calls are TRBV11-3 and TRBJ2-1, with D possibly TRBD2 on 6 matching bases. This CDR3 spans 15 amino acids. CDR1 and CDR2 from the germline V gene are SGHNT and YENEEA. The ends were cut back, 3 bases at V and 0 bases at J, with 9 bases in the middle. The DNA for the CDR3 is TGTGCCAGCAGCTTGGACGGGAGCTCCTACAATGAGCAGTTCTTC. Translated: CASSLDGSSYNEQFF.

The sample holds many counts of this clonotype. The rearrangement links TRBV6-2 or TRBV6-3 to TRBJ2-1; weak D call: TRBD2 (5 bases). The CDR3 has 13 amino acids. Trimming stripped 3 bases from V and 8 bases from J, with 11 bases between. Per germline, CDR1 MNHEY and CDR2 SVGEGT. CDR3 loop: CASSYGLADEQFF. For the CDR3, the DNA is TGTGCCAGCAGTTATGGGCTAGCCGATGAGCAGTTCTTC.

This clonotype has ten or more counts. J is TRBJ2-5 and V is TRBV12-3 or TRBV12-4; D is uncertain. Trimming took 3 bases from V and 5 from J, leaving 10 bases between them. The CDR3 runs to 13 residues. CDR3 sequence reads: CASSFAPAETQYF. Here the CDR3 DNA reads TGTGCCAGCAGTTTCGCCCCAGCGGAGACCCAGTACTTC.

In this sample, this clonotype turned up many times. This chain connects TRBV20-1 to TRBJ1-6; D is undetermined. The V end was cut by 6 bases, the J end by 0 bases, with 15 bases between. Germline-derived CDR1 and CDR2 are DFQATT and SNEGSKA (reference sequence). This CDR3 is 16 amino acids long. The CDR3 DNA reads as TGCAGTGCGTTTCTGCCCCAAAGCTCCTATAATTCACCCCTCCACTTT. Encoded protein: CSAFLPQSSYNSPLHF.

This clonotype was seen a handful of times. This sequence joins TRBV5-6 and TRBJ1-1, with a possible D match to TRBD1 (5 bases). V lost 7 bases to trimming and J lost 4 bases, with 20 bases between them. The germline V gene has CDR1 SGHDT and CDR2 YYEEEE. The CDR3 consists of 15 residues. CDR3 amino acids: CASVGWGGSGTEAFF. In DNA, the CDR3 is TGTGCCAGCGTTGGCTGGGGGGGTAGTGGCACTGAAGCTTTCTTT.

The sample holds many counts of this clonotype. The CDR3 reads CASSPHRLAENTGELFF. As DNA, the CDR3 is TGTGCCAGCAGCCCGCACCGACTAGCGGAGAACACCGGGGAGCTGTTTTTT. This chain joins TRBV3-1 and TRBJ2-2; TRBD2 agrees at 9 bases. J gave up 1 base and V 4 bases, and 7 bases lay outside the gene matches. The CDR3 spans 17 residues. CDR1 LGHDT and CDR2 YNNKEL come from the germline V gene (reference sequence).

This clonotype was found many times. The CDR3: CASSQEWSQGGYEQYF. CDR3 bases: TGCGCCAGCAGCCAAGAGTGGTCACAGGGGGGGTACGAGCAGTACTTC. The chain has TRBV4-3 and TRBJ2-7; D is perhaps TRBD1 (8 bases). The length of the CDR3 is 16 residues. Trimming stripped 0 bases from V and 4 bases from J, with 16 bases between. Germline assignment: CDR1 LGHNA and CDR2 YSLEER.

There are many counts of this clonotype. The chain uses TRBV6-1 and TRBJ2-7; TRBD1 might be the D (5 bases). CDR1 MNHNS and CDR2 SASEGT come from the germline V gene. This CDR3 has 11 amino acids. V lost 10 bases and J lost 4, with 11 bases in between. CDR3 DNA sequence: TGTGCCAACTCAGGACATTACGAGCAGTACGTC. This translates into CANSGHYEQYV.

This clonotype was picked up many times. The CDR3: CASSLSGNTIYF. The CDR3 DNA sequence: TGTGCCAGCAGCTTATCTGGAAACACCATATATTTT. The chain is built from TRBV7-6 and TRBJ1-3; D is undetermined. V lost 2 bases to trimming and J lost 1 base, with 0 bases between them. Germline V gene data show CDR1 as SGHVS and CDR2 as FNYEAQ. CDR3 length: 12 amino acids. The complete variable domain, with remaining parts taken from reference TRBV7-6 and TRBJ1-3, reads GAGVSQSPRYKVTKRGQDVALRCDPISGHVSLYWYRQALGQGPEFLTYFNYEAQQDKSGLPNDRFSAERPEGSISTLTIQRTEQRDSAMYRCASSLSGNTIYFGEGSWLTVV.

The sample holds many counts of this clonotype. The genes are TRBV20-1 and TRBJ2-5; 9 bases fit TRBD1. Germline trimming cut 5 bases from V and 5 bases from J; bases unmatched to any gene: 9. This CDR3 contains 14 residues. CDR1 is DFQATT, CDR2 SNEGSKA, per germline (reference sequence). The CDR3 sequence is CSAGQGRRPETQYF. The CDR3 nucleotides read TGCAGTGCTGGACAGGGGCGGCGCCCGGAGACCCAGTACTTC.

The table lists this clonotype with many counts. The chain joins TRBV6-5 to TRBJ1-1; a possible D gene is TRBD1 (5 bases). From germline, CDR1 is MNHEY and CDR2 SVGAGI. The CDR3 loop spans 16 amino acids. Trimming cost V 4 bases and J 0 bases, with 15 bases left between them. The CDR3 here is CASSSPRWGVNTEAFF. As DNA, the CDR3 is TGTGCCAGCAGTTCCCCTCGGTGGGGGGTGAACACTGAAGCTTTCTTT.

In its sample, this clonotype was seen many times. V and J are TRBV19 and TRBJ2-1; 8 positions match TRBD2. Germline-derived CDR1 and CDR2 are LNHDA and SQIVND (reference sequence). The CDR3 has 15 residues. Trimming at V came to 5 bases and at J to 6 bases, leaving 9 bases not matched to a gene. CDR3 sequence: CASSLLAANLNEQFF. The CDR3 DNA reads TGTGCCAGTAGTCTACTAGCGGCTAACCTCAATGAGCAGTTCTTC.

This clonotype was observed many times. The J gene is TRBJ1-2, the V gene TRBV20-1; D uncertain. The germline V gene encodes CDR1 DFQATT and CDR2 SNEGSKA (reference sequence). The CDR3 length is 13 residues. With 5 bases removed from V and 5 bases from J, the gap between germline ends came to 15 bases. CDR3: CSARRSEYYGYTF. The CDR3, as DNA: TGCAGTGCTCGTCGCAGCGAATATTATGGCTACACCTTC.

This clonotype has at least ten counts. The chain couples TRBV5-8 to TRBJ2-1; no clear D gene. Trimming took 4 bases from V and 3 from J, leaving 5 bases between them. From germline, CDR1 is SGHTS and CDR2 YDEGEE. The CDR3 spans 12 residues. The CDR3 DNA sequence: TGTGCCAGCAGCCAGGACTACAATGAGCAGTTCTTC. Its translation is CASSQDYNEQFF.

This clonotype occurred many times. The chain has TRBV4-1 and TRBJ2-5, with D possibly matching TRBD1 (6 bases). V was cut by 3 bases and J by 5 bases, with 13 bases left in between. The CDR3 runs 14 residues. Germline CDR1 reads MGHRA; CDR2 reads YSYEKL. The CDR3 protein is CASSHLTGLETQYF. The CDR3 coding sequence is TGCGCCAGCAGCCACCTCACAGGGTTGGAGACCCAGTACTTC.

This clonotype was found many times. The chain employs TRBV20-1 and TRBJ1-1; unclear D gene. Germline lookup yields CDR1 DFQATT and CDR2 SNEGSKA (reference sequence). The V gene lost 5 bases and the J gene lost 6 bases, with 16 bases spanning the gap. The CDR3 runs to 13 residues. This CDR3 is CSASWTEISEAFF. CDR3 bases: TGCAGTGCTTCCTGGACGGAAATATCTGAAGCTTTCTTT.

This chain links TRBV11-1 with TRBJ2-1, with a possible D match to TRBD1 (5 bases). The CDR3 contains 18 residues. V was clipped by 3 bases and J by 2 bases, with 20 bases between them. Germline values: CDR1 SGHAT, CDR2 FQDESV (reference sequence). CDR3 sequence: CASSFINGDSAAYNEQFF. Written as DNA, the CDR3 is TGTGCCAGCAGCTTTATCAACGGAGACAGTGCTGCCTACAATGAGCAGTTCTTC.

This chain uses TRBV29-1 with TRBJ2-5; the match to TRBD2 covers 14 bases. The germline CDR1 and CDR2 sequences are SQVTM and ANQGSEA. The CDR3 is 15 residues long. Losses at the gene ends were 3 bases for V and 14 bases for J; bases not matched to a gene: 14. The CDR3 coding sequence is TGCAGCGTTGAGAGTGGGACTAGCGGGGGCGGAATGTTATACTTC. Protein product: CSVESGTSGGGMLYF.

This clonotype was found many times. This CDR3 is CASSAELDRGSPTDTQYF. For the CDR3, the DNA is TGTGCCAGCAGCGCCGAGCTGGACAGGGGGTCCCCCACAGATACGCAGTATTTT. The V call is TRBV11-2, the J call TRBJ2-3; TRBD1 matches at 10 bases. With V trimmed by 5 bases and J by 2 bases, 13 bases remained unmatched. The CDR3 is 18 residues long. Germline V gives CDR1 SGHAT, CDR2 FQNNGV. The full variable domain, with the rest looked up from reference TRBV11-2 and TRBJ2-3, is EAGVAQSPRYKIIEKRQSVAFWCNPISGHATLYWYQQILGQGPKLLIQFQNNGVVDDSQLPKDRFSAERLKGVDSTLKIQPAKLEDSAVYLCASSAELDRGSPTDTQYFGPGTRLTVL.

This clonotype was counted once. A read error may account for a junction end that differs from germline. This rearrangement joins TRBV10-3 to TRBJ1-2; 8 bases line up with TRBD1. From germline, CDR1 is ENHRY and CDR2 SYGVKD. The CDR3 is 15 amino acids. The CDR3, as DNA: TGTGTCATCACCGCCATCTCGACAGGGGCCAACGGCTACACCTTC. Translated: CVITAISTGANGYTF.

This clonotype has a count of ten or more. The V gene is TRBV5-1, the J gene TRBJ2-1, with 7 bases fitting TRBD1. The CDR3 consists of 15 residues. Germline lookup yields CDR1 SGHRS and CDR2 YFSETQ. Trimming cost V 0 bases and J 7 bases; bases outside gene matches: 7. CDR3 coding DNA: TGCGCCAGCAGCTTGGAAGGGGGCTACATAAATGAGCAGTTCTTC. Translation gives CASSLEGGYINEQFF.